Below, 8 T cell receptor beta chains from the same sample are listed, as sequenced in a study of T-cell memory formation after mild COVID-19. TCRdb passed the 5' RACE reads through MiXCR, listing each CDR3 protein once. The sample lists about 130,000 distinct CDR3 sequences; about 17% were seen once. The specimen was PBMCs or a T cell subset sorted from them (not recorded which). The receptors were sampled from an adult woman who had mild COVID-19 (a few samples of this study predate the infection). Cell type and time point are not known.

The chain is built from TRBV6-6 and TRBJ1-5, with TRBD1 matching 8 bases. Losses at the gene ends were 2 bases for V and 7 bases for J; bases not matched to a gene: 16. The CDR3 runs to 18 residues. Germline CDR1 is MNHNY and CDR2 is SVGAGI (reference sequence). The CDR3 bases are TGTGCCAGCAGTTACGCTGTGGACAGGGATCCCACAAGCCAGCCCCAGCATTTT. Its protein is CASSYAVDRDPTSQPQHF.

The gene calls are TRBV20-1 and TRBJ2-7; D perhaps matches TRBD2 (6 bases). Germline values: CDR1 DFQATT, CDR2 SNEGSKA (reference sequence). The CDR3 is made up of 16 amino acids. Trimming shortened V by 2 bases and J by 2 bases, and 19 bases separated the two germline ends. CDR3 in amino acids: CSARHSGSGFPYEQYF. In nucleotides, the CDR3 is TGCAGTGCTAGACACTCAGGAAGCGGGTTTCCCTACGAGCAGTACTTC.

This clonotype was observed a few times. This rearrangement joins TRBV3-1 to TRBJ2-5, with 10 bases that match TRBD2. V lost 1 base to trimming and J lost 2 bases; unmatched junction nucleotides: 10. In germline, CDR1 is LGHDT, CDR2 YNNKEL (reference sequence). The CDR3 sequence is 18 residues long. CDR3 amino acids: CASSQGFLAGAVQETQYF. As DNA, the CDR3 is TGTGCCAGCAGCCAAGGTTTTCTAGCGGGGGCCGTACAAGAGACCCAGTACTTC.

This chain connects TRBV27 to TRBJ1-1; TRBD1 is a possible D gene (5 bases). The CDR3 loop spans 11 amino acids. Trimming cost V 7 bases and J 11 bases, with 14 bases left between them. Germline CDR1 MNHEY, CDR2 SMNVEV (reference sequence). CDR3 bases: TGTGCCAGCACCCTATGGGGCAAGGCTTTCTTT. Protein product: CASTLWGKAFF.

This clonotype turned up a few times. The chain joins TRBV4-1 to TRBJ2-3; 8 bases fit TRBD1. V shed 6 bases, J shed 4 bases, and the junction held 9 bases outside the gene matches. The CDR3 spans 15 residues. Germline lookup yields CDR1 MGHRA and CDR2 YSYEKL. CDR3 bases: TGCGCCAGCAGTGCAGGACAGGGCGGGGCAGATACGCAGTATTTT. This codes for CASSAGQGGADTQYF.

The chain recombines TRBV12-5 with TRBJ1-1; no clear D. Looked up from germline, CDR1 is LGHNT and CDR2 is FRNRAP. Trimming cost V 1 base and J 2 bases, with 14 bases left between them. There are 16 residues in the CDR3. This CDR3 reads CASGLARIGGNTEAFF. CDR3 DNA sequence: TGTGCTAGTGGTTTGGCAAGAATAGGAGGAAACACTGAAGCTTTCTTT.

This clonotype has only a few counts. V and J are TRBV4-2 and TRBJ2-7; D remains ambiguous. Per germline, CDR1 LGHNA and CDR2 YNFKEQ. The CDR3 has 15 amino acids. V lost 0 bases and J 0 bases, leaving 9 bases between the germline ends. CDR3 amino acids: CASSQDRVLSYEQYF. In DNA, the CDR3 is TGTGCCAGCAGCCAAGATCGGGTTCTCTCCTACGAGCAGTACTTC.

The rearrangement links TRBV6-5 to TRBJ2-2, with 9 bases fitting TRBD1. V shed 6 bases and J 7 bases; nucleotides not matched to a gene: 6. Looked up from germline, CDR1 is MNHEY and CDR2 is SVGAGI. The CDR3 has 14 amino acids. Here the CDR3 DNA reads TGTGCCAGCAGCCTGACAGGGGGTATCGGGGAGCTGTTTTTT. Its translation: CASSLTGGIGELFF.